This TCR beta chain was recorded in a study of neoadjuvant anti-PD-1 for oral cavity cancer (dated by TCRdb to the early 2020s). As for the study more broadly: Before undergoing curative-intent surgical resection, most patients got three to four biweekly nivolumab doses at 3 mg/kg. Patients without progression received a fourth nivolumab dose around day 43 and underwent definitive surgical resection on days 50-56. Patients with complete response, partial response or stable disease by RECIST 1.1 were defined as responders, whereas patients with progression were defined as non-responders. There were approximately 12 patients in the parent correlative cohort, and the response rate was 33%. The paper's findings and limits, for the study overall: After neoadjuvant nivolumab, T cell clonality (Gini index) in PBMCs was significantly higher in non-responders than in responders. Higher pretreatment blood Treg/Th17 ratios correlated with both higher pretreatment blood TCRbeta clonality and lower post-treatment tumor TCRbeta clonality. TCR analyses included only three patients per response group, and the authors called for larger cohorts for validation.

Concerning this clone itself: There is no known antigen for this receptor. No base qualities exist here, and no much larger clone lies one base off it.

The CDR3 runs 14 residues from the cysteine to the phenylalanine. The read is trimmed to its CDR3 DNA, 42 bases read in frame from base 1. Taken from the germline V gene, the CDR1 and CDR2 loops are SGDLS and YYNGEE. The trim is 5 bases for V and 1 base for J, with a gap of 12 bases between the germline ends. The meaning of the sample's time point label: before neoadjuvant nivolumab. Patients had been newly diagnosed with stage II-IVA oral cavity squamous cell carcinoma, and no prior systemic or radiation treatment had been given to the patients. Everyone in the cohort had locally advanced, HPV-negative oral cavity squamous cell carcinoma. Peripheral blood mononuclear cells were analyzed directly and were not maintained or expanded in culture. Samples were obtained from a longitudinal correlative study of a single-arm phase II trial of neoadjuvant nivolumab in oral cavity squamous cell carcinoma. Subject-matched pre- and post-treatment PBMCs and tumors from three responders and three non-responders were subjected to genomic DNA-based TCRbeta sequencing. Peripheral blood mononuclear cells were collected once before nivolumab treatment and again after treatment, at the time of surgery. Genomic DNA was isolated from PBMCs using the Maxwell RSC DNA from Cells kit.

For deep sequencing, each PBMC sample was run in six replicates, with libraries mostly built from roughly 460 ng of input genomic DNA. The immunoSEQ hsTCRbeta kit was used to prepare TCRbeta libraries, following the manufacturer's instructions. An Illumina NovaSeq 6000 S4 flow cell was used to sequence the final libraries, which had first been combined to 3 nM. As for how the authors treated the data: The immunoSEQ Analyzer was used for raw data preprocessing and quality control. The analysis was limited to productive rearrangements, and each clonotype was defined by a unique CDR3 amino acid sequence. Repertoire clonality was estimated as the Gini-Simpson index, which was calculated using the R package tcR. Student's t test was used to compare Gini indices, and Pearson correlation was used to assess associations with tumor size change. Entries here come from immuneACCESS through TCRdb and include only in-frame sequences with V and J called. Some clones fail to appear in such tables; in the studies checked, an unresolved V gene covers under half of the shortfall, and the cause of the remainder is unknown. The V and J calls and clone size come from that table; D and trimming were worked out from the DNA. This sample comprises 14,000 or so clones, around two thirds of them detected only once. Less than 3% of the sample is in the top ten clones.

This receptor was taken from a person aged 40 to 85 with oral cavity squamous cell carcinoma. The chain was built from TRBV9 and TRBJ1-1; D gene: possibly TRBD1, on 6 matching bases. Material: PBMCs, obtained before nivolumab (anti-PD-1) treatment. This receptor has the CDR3 CASRLGAANTEAFF. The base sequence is TGTGCCAGCAGACTGGGGGCGGCGAACACTGAAGCTTTCTTT.